What follows are 26 T cell receptor beta chains derived from one specimen sequenced in a study of blood T cell repertoires in COVID-19 (dated by TCRdb to 2019 to 2021). The library was prepared using the immunoSEQ multiplex PCR assay. TCRdb holds this immuneACCESS table with in-frame rearrangements only. Some clones are missing; in checked studies, unresolved V genes explain under half, and the rest has no known cause. The sample table records around 200,000 clones; 75% to 90% of these occur just once. Of the sample, about 10% is held by the ten largest clones. The sample was PBMCs or T cells enriched from blood (not recorded which). The receptor set was obtained from a man aged 35 to 55 who had recovered from COVID-19.

The rearrangement links TRBV3-1 (or the pseudogene TRBV3-2) to TRBJ2-3, with D maybe TRBD1 (6 bases). The CDR3 spans 16 residues. Trimming took off 0 bases at V and 9 bases at J, with 19 bases between the two ends. CDR1 is LGHDT and CDR2 is YNNKEL in the germline V gene (reference sequence). CDR3 residues: CASSQDRTAPGSTQYF. The CDR3 DNA follows: TGTGCCAGCAGCCAAGATAGGACAGCGCCAGGGAGCACGCAGTATTTT.

The chain joins TRBV14 to TRBJ2-3, with 7 bases identical to TRBD2. CDR1 is SGHDN and CDR2 is FVKESK in the germline V gene. The CDR3 loop spans 16 amino acids. The V and J ends lost 2 bases and 2 bases, in that order; junction bases with no gene match: 7. The CDR3 here is CASSQRSSGLTDTQYF. DNA for the CDR3: TGTGCCAGCAGCCAAAGATCTAGCGGACTCACAGATACGCAGTATTTT.

The rearrangement joins TRBV18 to TRBJ1-2; D gene uncertain. V was shortened by 2 bases and J by 5 bases, with 18 bases between the two germline ends. CDR1 and CDR2 (germline): KGHSH, LQKENI. The CDR3 sequence is 16 residues long. The CDR3, as DNA: TGTGCCAGCTCACCAGGGATAGGAGGCGGAGGGTATGGCTACACCTTC. Its translation: CASSPGIGGGGYGYTF.

The chain recombines TRBV10-2 with TRBJ2-2; D is undetermined. CDR3 length: 13 residues. Trimming cost V 6 bases and J 4 bases, with 9 bases left between them. Germline CDR1 reads WSHSY; CDR2 reads SAAADI. CDR3 residues: CASSNSFTGELFF. The CDR3 DNA follows: TGCGCCAGCAGCAACAGCTTCACCGGGGAGCTGTTTTTT.

This clone was observed a single time. The chain carries TRBV6-2 or TRBV6-3 and TRBJ1-2, with 7 positions matching TRBD1. Germline CDR1 reads MNHEY; CDR2 reads SVGEGT. The J segment lost 14 bases and the V segment lost 5 bases, leaving 14 bases of the junction unmatched. The CDR3 contains 13 residues. The CDR3 here is CASSRNRDSSITF. The CDR3 DNA is TGTGCCAGCAGTCGAAACCGGGACAGCTCTATTACCTTC.

A word on this clone: The identical CDR3 is also encoded by other nucleotide sequences in the sample. The chain uses TRBV5-1 and TRBJ2-7, with 10 bases identical to TRBD1. Looked up from germline, CDR1 is SGHRS and CDR2 is YFSETQ. V trimming: 0 bases; J trimming: 4 bases; junction bases outside the gene matches: 4. The CDR3 is made up of 15 amino acids. The CDR3 spells CASSLGGQGSYEQYF. The CDR3 DNA reads as TGCGCCAGCAGCTTGGGGGGACAGGGGTCTTACGAGCAGTACTTC.

Only a few counts were recorded for this clone. This chain joins TRBV6-6 and TRBJ2-7, with D possibly being TRBD2 (5 bases). The CDR3 runs to 13 residues. Trimming cost V 6 bases and J 2 bases, with 11 bases left between them. Germline assignment: CDR1 MNHNY and CDR2 SVGAGI (reference sequence). The CDR3, as DNA: TGTGCCAGCAGCTCGAGGACTGCCTACGAGCAGTACTTC. It specifies CASSSRTAYEQYF.

This chain connects TRBV3-1 (or the pseudogene TRBV3-2) to TRBJ1-1, with D possibly matching TRBD1 (6 bases). The V gene lost 4 bases and the J gene lost 1 base, with 13 bases spanning the gap. Per the germline V gene, CDR1 is LGHDT and CDR2 is YNNKEL (reference sequence). This CDR3 region has 15 residues. In nucleotides, the CDR3 is TGTGCCAGCAGCCTACGACAGGTCAGGAACACTGAAGCTTTCTTT. Encoded protein: CASSLRQVRNTEAFF.

This chain connects TRBV29-1 to TRBJ2-1; TRBD1 might be the D (6 bases). V was shortened by 6 bases and J by 10 bases, with 10 bases between the two germline ends. Germline values: CDR1 SQVTM, CDR2 ANQGSEA. This CDR3 is built from 10 residues. CDR3 sequence reads: CSVAGTEQFF. In nucleotides, the CDR3 is TGCAGCGTCGCCGGGACAGAGCAGTTCTTC.

V and J are TRBV4-2 and TRBJ1-1; D uncertain. In germline, CDR1 is LGHNA, CDR2 YNFKEQ. The CDR3 length is 13 residues. Trimming removed 0 bases at V and 5 bases at J, with 7 bases between. CDR3 nucleotide sequence: TGTGCCAGCAGCCAAGATTTCGGGACTGAAGCTTTCTTT. Translation gives CASSQDFGTEAFF.

CDR3 protein: CATSGWDRDYGYTF. CDR3 sequence (DNA): TGTGCCACCAGCGGCTGGGACAGGGACTATGGCTACACCTTC. V gene TRBV15 combines with J gene TRBJ1-2; the match to TRBD1 covers 9 bases. The CDR3 has 14 amino acids. Germline V CDR1 and CDR2: LNHNV, YYDKDF (reference sequence). Trimming at V came to 5 bases and at J to 3 bases, leaving 4 bases not matched to a gene. Full variable domain (rest looked up from reference TRBV15 and TRBJ1-2): DAMVIQNPRYQVTQFGKPVTLSCSQTLNHNVMYWYQQKSSQAPKLLFHYYDKDFNNEADTPDNFQSRRPNTSFCFLDIRSPGLGDTAMYLCATSGWDRDYGYTFGSGTRLTVV.

This clone was detected once. The rearrangement uses TRBV5-5 and TRBJ1-1, with unresolved D. CDR1 is SGHKS and CDR2 is YYEKEE in the germline V gene (reference sequence). The CDR3 consists of 14 residues. V was pared by 4 bases and J by 3 bases, with 13 bases between. CDR3 coding DNA: TGTGCCAGCAGCACCATACTTGGGCACACTGAAGCTTTCTTT. Encoded protein: CASSTILGHTEAFF. The full variable domain, its missing parts supplied by reference TRBV5-5 and TRBJ1-1, is DAGVTQSPTHLIKTRGQQVTLRCSPISGHKSVSWYQQVLGQGPQFIFQYYEKEERGRGNFPDRFSARQFPNYSSELNVNALLLGDSALYLCASSTILGHTEAFFGQGTRLTVV.

V and J are TRBV4-1 and TRBJ1-5; D possibly corresponds to TRBD1 (6 bases). With 2 bases removed from V and 6 bases from J, the gap between germline ends came to 14 bases. Germline CDR1 MGHRA, CDR2 YSYEKL. CDR3 size: 15 residues. CDR3 coding DNA: TGCGCCAGCAGCCAAAACGGGGGGCAGGGTCAGCCCCAGCATTTT. Its protein product is CASSQNGGQGQPQHF.

This rearrangement joins TRBV5-1 to TRBJ1-1; D unresolved. Germline V gene sequence: CDR1 SGHRS, CDR2 YFSETQ. V dropped 3 bases and J dropped 5 bases, with 14 bases sitting between them. The CDR3 has 14 amino acids. The chain's CDR3 is CASSSGLERTEAFF. The CDR3 DNA follows: TGCGCCAGCAGCTCAGGACTTGAGAGGACTGAAGCTTTCTTT.

The chain carries TRBV18 and TRBJ1-2; perhaps TRBD1 as D (6 bases). The CDR3 totals 14 residues. Germline CDR1 is KGHSH and CDR2 is LQKENI. Trimming stripped 6 bases from V and 2 bases from J, with 13 bases between. The CDR3 DNA follows: TGTGCCAGCTCTCCCACCGGACAGAACTATGGCTACACCTTC. Residues: CASSPTGQNYGYTF.

DNA for the CDR3: TGTGCCAGCAGTCCCCGGGACAGATCCTACTATGGCTACACCTTC. Translated: CASSPRDRSYYGYTF. This chain connects TRBV6-5 to TRBJ1-2; 7 positions agree with TRBD1. V was clipped by 5 bases and J by 3 bases; unmatched bases: 9. The CDR3 is 15 residues long. Germline CDR1 and CDR2: MNHEY and SVGAGI.

V usage is TRBV11-2 and J usage is TRBJ1-3; a weak D match, TRBD1 (5 bases). V dropped 7 bases and J dropped 4 bases, with 8 bases sitting between them. Germline V gene data show CDR1 as SGHAT and CDR2 as FQNNGV. The CDR3 covers 12 residues. The CDR3 nucleotides read TGTGCCAGCAACCAGGGAGGAAACACCATATATTTT. Protein sequence: CASNQGGNTIYF. Variable domain in full (rest from reference TRBV11-2 and TRBJ1-3): EAGVAQSPRYKIIEKRQSVAFWCNPISGHATLYWYQQILGQGPKLLIQFQNNGVVDDSQLPKDRFSAERLKGVDSTLKIQPAKLEDSAVYLCASNQGGNTIYFGEGSWLTVV.

The CDR3 sequence is CASSTGVPGQPQHF. The CDR3 DNA is TGCGCCAGCAGCACAGGGGTTCCGGGTCAGCCCCAGCATTTT. The gene calls are TRBV4-1 and TRBJ1-5, with 7 bases matching TRBD1. Germline V gives CDR1 MGHRA, CDR2 YSYEKL. The CDR3 is 14 amino acids. Trimming took 5 bases from V and 6 from J; bases not matched to a gene: 7.

The genes are TRBV11-2 and TRBJ2-7; TRBD1 matches 7 bases. V trimming: 1 base; J trimming: 7 bases; junction bases outside the gene matches: 4. The germline V gene has CDR1 SGHAT and CDR2 FQNNGV. The length of the CDR3 is 13 residues. The CDR3 is CASSLVRGWEQYF. In DNA form, the CDR3 reads TGTGCCAGCAGCTTAGTCAGGGGGTGGGAGCAGTACTTC.

The chain links TRBV11-2 to TRBJ2-7; 9 positions match TRBD1. The V gene's germline CDR1 is SGHAT and CDR2 FQNNGV. This CDR3 spans 15 amino acids. V trimming: 4 bases; J trimming: 7 bases; junction bases outside the gene matches: 11. In nucleotides, the CDR3 is TGTGCCAGCAGCTCAACGACAGGGGGGTCCGGTGAGCAGTACTTC. This encodes CASSSTTGGSGEQYF.

The rearrangement joins TRBV27 to TRBJ1-2, with no clear D. There are 14 residues in the CDR3. CDR1 MNHEY and CDR2 SMNVEV come from the germline V gene (reference sequence). V was shortened by 2 bases and J by 5 bases, with 12 bases between the two germline ends. DNA of the CDR3: TGTGCCAGCAGTTTAATGGCGGCGGCGTATGGCTACACCTTC. Amino acids: CASSLMAAAYGYTF.

This clone was detected only a few times. The chain is built from TRBV9 and TRBJ1-1, with 7 bases fitting TRBD1. The junction had 7 bases not matched to a gene; V was cut back by 4 bases and J by 1 base. The germline V gene has CDR1 SGDLS and CDR2 YYNGEE. The CDR3 runs to 15 residues. The CDR3 is CASSPRTGRNTEAFF. The CDR3 DNA reads TGTGCCAGCAGCCCTCGGACAGGAAGGAACACTGAAGCTTTCTTT.

The chain couples TRBV2 to TRBJ2-7, with TRBD1 as a possible D gene (6 bases). Germline V gives CDR1 SNHLY, CDR2 FYNNEI. The V and J ends lost 6 bases and 4 bases respectively, with 16 bases between them. CDR3 length: 14 residues. The CDR3 spells CASRAGQQAYEQYF. In DNA, the CDR3 is TGTGCCAGCAGGGCTGGACAGCAAGCTTACGAGCAGTACTTC.

The chain joins TRBV3-1 (or the pseudogene TRBV3-2) to TRBJ2-3, with TRBD2 as a possible D gene (5 bases). CDR1 is LGHDT, CDR2 YNNKEL, per germline (reference sequence). V lost 3 bases and J lost 0, with 13 bases in between. CDR3 length: 16 amino acids. The CDR3 sequence is CASSQVYRGSTDTQYF. DNA for the CDR3: TGTGCCAGCAGCCAGGTATATCGCGGGAGCACAGATACGCAGTATTTT.

The rearrangement links TRBV2 to TRBJ2-4; no definite D call. Trimming left V 4 bases short and J 0 bases short, with 4 bases between. CDR3 length equals 13 residues. From germline, CDR1 is SNHLY and CDR2 FYNNEI. DNA of the CDR3: TGTGCCAGCAGTGTTCTAGCCAAAAACATTCAGTACTTC. It specifies CASSVLAKNIQYF. The full variable domain, in which reference TRBV2 and TRBJ2-4 provide the parts outside the CDR3, is EPEVTQTPSHQVTQMGQEVILRCVPISNHLYFYWYRQILGQKVEFLVSFYNNEISEKSEIFDDQFSVERPDGSNFTLKIRSTKLEDSAMYFCASSVLAKNIQYFGAGTRLSVL.

The chain uses TRBV3-1 (or the pseudogene TRBV3-2) and TRBJ1-2; TRBD1 is a possible D gene (5 bases). The CDR3 loop spans 12 amino acids. Trimming removed 8 bases at V and 3 bases at J, with 10 bases between. CDR1 and CDR2 from the germline V gene are LGHDT and YNNKEL (reference sequence). CDR3 bases: TGTGCCAGCGGGCGGGGGGACTATGGCTACACCTTC. It encodes CASGRGDYGYTF.